One and the same sample provided the 27 T cell receptor beta chains below, sequenced in a study of T cell repertoires in cytomegalovirus infection. TCRdb itself ran the reads through MiXCR, one entry per CDR3 protein. The sample lists tens of thousands of distinct CDR3 sequences, 40% occurring once. No antigen has been identified for these receptors. The sequenced sample was CD8+ T cells from cultured PBMCs, obtained from culture after CMV antigen stimulation. These receptors came from a human donor in good health (CMV status not recorded). Some clones in this sample may be carry-over from other donors' samples.

The J gene is TRBJ1-1, the V gene TRBV4-3; possible D gene TRBD1, 6 bases. The V gene's germline CDR1 is LGHNA and CDR2 YSLEER. V dropped 10 bases and J dropped 7 bases, with 19 bases sitting between them. This CDR3 has 13 residues. CDR3 nucleotide sequence: TGCGCCACCAAGGATACAGGGAAGGATGAAGCTTTCTTT. This sequence encodes CATKDTGKDEAFF.

This clonotype was recorded at least ten times. The chain carries TRBV7-2 and TRBJ1-1; D might be TRBD1 (5 bases). The CDR3 is 16 residues long. Trimming pared 5 bases from V and 4 bases from J, leaving 20 bases between. CDR1 is SGHTA and CDR2 is FQGNSA in the germline V gene. The CDR3: CASSPHLLGASTEAFF. In DNA form, the CDR3 reads TGTGCCAGCAGCCCCCATCTCTTAGGGGCGAGCACTGAAGCTTTCTTT.

The V call is TRBV6-2 or TRBV6-3, the J call TRBJ2-5; 9 nucleotides line up with TRBD1. Germline CDR1 and CDR2: MNHEY and SVGEGT. V lost 6 bases to trimming and J lost 2 bases; unmatched junction nucleotides: 7. The length of the CDR3 is 15 residues. Written as DNA, the CDR3 is TGTGCCAGCAGACGGGCGGACAGGGGACAAGAGACCCAGTACTTC. Protein sequence: CASRRADRGQETQYF.

The genes are TRBV4-3 and TRBJ1-1; a possible D gene is TRBD1 (6 bases). This CDR3 spans 15 amino acids. The V and J ends lost 0 bases and 10 bases respectively, with 18 bases between them. Looked up from germline, CDR1 is LGHNA and CDR2 is YSLEER. CDR3 region: CASSQEEGAARGAFF. The CDR3 region has the DNA TGCGCCAGCAGCCAAGAGGAGGGCGCGGCCAGGGGAGCTTTCTTT.

The table lists this clonotype with many counts. The chain couples TRBV6-1 to TRBJ2-7; weak D call: TRBD2 (5 bases). Trimming pared 4 bases from V and 2 bases from J, leaving 18 bases between. The germline CDR1 and CDR2 sequences are MNHNS and SASEGT. The CDR3 runs to 16 residues. The chain's CDR3 is CASSAPGRPTTYEQYF. The CDR3 DNA is TGTGCCAGCAGTGCCCCGGGGAGACCTACAACCTACGAGCAGTACTTC.

The chain combines TRBV7-4 with TRBJ2-7; 7 bases map to TRBD1. V gave up 4 bases and J gave up 6 bases; unmatched junction bases: 12. The CDR3 runs to 15 residues. The V gene's germline CDR1 is SGHVT and CDR2 SQSDAQ. CDR3 sequence reads: CASSSAGTERGEQYF. The CDR3 DNA sequence: TGTGCCAGCAGCTCCGCCGGGACAGAGAGAGGCGAGCAGTACTTC.

This clonotype was seen more than once but under ten times. V and J are TRBV28 and TRBJ2-7; TRBD1 agrees at 7 bases. The germline gives CDR1 MDHEN, CDR2 SYDVKM. Trimming at V came to 9 bases and at J to 4 bases, leaving 9 bases not matched to a gene. This CDR3 has 13 amino acids. This CDR3 reads CASKLTGFYEQYF. In nucleotides, the CDR3 is TGTGCCAGTAAATTGACAGGGTTTTACGAGCAGTACTTC.

The chain employs TRBV28 and TRBJ2-5; TRBD1 aligns across 10 bases. The CDR3 extends over 15 amino acids. Trimming removed 3 bases from V and 0 bases from J; junction bases left unmatched: 1. Germline values: CDR1 MDHEN, CDR2 SYDVKM. The CDR3 protein is CASSFGTGDQETQYF. CDR3 sequence (DNA): TGTGCCAGCAGTTTTGGGACAGGGGACCAAGAGACCCAGTACTTC.

The chain carries TRBV7-6 and TRBJ2-2, with 11 nucleotides matching TRBD2. With 11 bases clipped from V and 0 bases from J, the junction kept 5 bases outside the gene matches. Germline assignment: CDR1 SGHVS and CDR2 FNYEAQ. This CDR3 has 15 amino acids. The CDR3 DNA reads TGTGCCTTAGCGGGGGGGGATTCGAACACCGGGGAGCTGTTTTTT. Translation: CALAGGDSNTGELFF.

In its sample, this clonotype was seen a few times. V is TRBV12-3 or TRBV12-4 and J is TRBJ1-6; D is uncertain. The CDR3 runs 16 residues. V was shortened by 2 bases and J by 0 bases, with 8 bases between the two germline ends. CDR3 loop: CASSLSPSSYNSPLHF. The CDR3 coding sequence is TGTGCCAGCAGTTTAAGTCCGAGCTCCTATAATTCACCCCTCCACTTT.

The V and J genes are TRBV25-1 and TRBJ2-2; 9 bases are shared with TRBD1. CDR1 MGHDK and CDR2 SYGVNS come from the germline V gene. V shed 1 base and J 4 bases; nucleotides not matched to a gene: 4. This CDR3 contains 16 residues. The CDR3 bases are TGTGCCAGCAGTGAATCCGGGACAGGGTTCACCGGGGAGCTGTTTTTT. Translating gives CASSESGTGFTGELFF.

This chain joins TRBV28 and TRBJ1-5; D remains ambiguous. Germline V lookup: CDR1 MDHEN, CDR2 SYDVKM. CDR3 length: 14 amino acids. Deletions cut 3 bases from V and 3 bases from J, with 9 bases between. In DNA form, the CDR3 reads TGTGCCAGCAGTTTCCAAGCCATCAATCAGCCCCAGCATTTT. Translation: CASSFQAINQPQHF.

This clonotype was seen a few times. V gene TRBV10-3 combines with J gene TRBJ1-1; D is ambiguous. The CDR3 has 15 amino acids. V lost 3 bases, J lost 2 bases, and 13 bases lay in between. Germline V gene sequence: CDR1 ENHRY, CDR2 SYGVKD. CDR3 coding DNA: TGTGCCATCAGTGAATCCCAAGGCGCAAACACTGAAGCTTTCTTT. Protein sequence: CAISESQGANTEAFF.

This chain links TRBV20-1 with TRBJ2-4, with D unclear. Germline-derived CDR1 and CDR2 are DFQATT and SNEGSKA (reference sequence). The V end lost 4 bases, the J end lost 2 bases, and 9 bases lay between the germline ends. CDR3 size: 13 residues. The CDR3 region has the DNA TGCAGTGCTACCTTCCCCCCCAAAAACATTCAGTACTTC. Its translation is CSATFPPKNIQYF.

This rearrangement joins TRBV7-8 to TRBJ2-7; 9 bases are shared with TRBD1. Germline V gives CDR1 SGHVS, CDR2 FQNEAQ. The ends lost 4 bases at V and 5 bases at J; junction bases unmatched: 18. CDR3 length: 18 amino acids. The CDR3 loop reads CASSSLHRGLPMPHEQYF. DNA for the CDR3: TGTGCCAGCAGCTCGCTGCACAGGGGGCTTCCTATGCCCCACGAGCAGTACTTC.

The V gene is TRBV2, the J gene TRBJ1-6; D unresolved. Per the germline V gene, CDR1 is SNHLY and CDR2 is FYNNEI. V was shortened by 5 bases and J by 5 bases, with 10 bases between the two germline ends. The CDR3 has 14 residues. CDR3 in amino acids: CASSIWSDNSPLHF. CDR3 DNA sequence: TGTGCCAGCAGTATCTGGAGCGATAATTCACCCCTCCACTTT.

This rearrangement joins TRBV7-6 to TRBJ2-5; D unclear. The V gene lost 4 bases and the J gene lost 0 bases, with 12 bases spanning the gap. The CDR3 covers 15 residues. Germline CDR1 reads SGHVS; CDR2 reads FNYEAQ. The CDR3 here is CASSSPEQYQETQYF. The CDR3 DNA is TGTGCCAGCAGCTCCCCCGAACAGTACCAAGAGACCCAGTACTTC.

This chain links TRBV13 with TRBJ2-2; 13 nucleotides align to TRBD2. From germline, CDR1 is PRHDT and CDR2 FYEKMQ (reference sequence). V gave up 5 bases and J gave up 6 bases; unmatched junction bases: 12. The CDR3 has 18 residues. The CDR3 DNA sequence: TGTGCCAGCAGCCCGGACAGAACTAGCGGGGGGGCCGCCGGGGAGCTGTTTTTT. It is translated as CASSPDRTSGGAAGELFF.

The chain carries TRBV5-6 and TRBJ2-3; 8 bases align to TRBD2. Looked up from germline, CDR1 is SGHDT and CDR2 is YYEEEE. The trim removed 0 bases at V and 2 bases at J, leaving 8 bases unmatched. The CDR3 runs to 17 residues. CDR3 protein: CASSLAQAGVHTDTQYF. The DNA for the CDR3 is TGTGCCAGCAGCTTGGCCCAAGCGGGGGTCCACACAGATACGCAGTATTTT.

This clonotype showed up just a few times. J is TRBJ2-7 and V is TRBV4-1, with no clear D. The CDR3 is 14 amino acids. Trimming pared 1 base from V and 1 base from J, leaving 8 bases between. The germline V gene has CDR1 MGHRA and CDR2 YSYEKL. The CDR3 here is CASSQAVGSYEQYF. The CDR3 bases are TGCGCCAGCAGCCAAGCGGTCGGTTCCTACGAGCAGTACTTC.

This clonotype was seen repeatedly, ten times or more. One end of the junction does not line up with germline, which may come from a read error. The chain recombines TRBV7-7 with TRBJ2-2; D is perhaps TRBD2 (5 bases). The CDR3 extends over 15 amino acids. From germline, CDR1 is SSHAT and CDR2 FNYEAQ (reference sequence). The CDR3 coding sequence is TGTGCTAGCAGCTTAGCGTCGGGATACACCGGGGAGCTGTTTTTT. Translated: CASSLASGYTGELFF.

The chain employs TRBV7-3 and TRBJ2-5; D ambiguous. This CDR3 comprises 16 residues. Germline V gives CDR1 SGHTA, CDR2 FQGTGA. Trimming took 4 bases from V and 2 from J, leaving 17 bases between them. The CDR3 sequence is CASSSFSSDGQETQYF. The DNA for the CDR3 is TGTGCCAGCAGCTCATTCTCTTCCGACGGACAAGAGACCCAGTACTTC.

This clonotype was found a few times. V gene TRBV28 combines with J gene TRBJ1-5; TRBD1 agrees at 8 bases. Looked up from germline, CDR1 is MDHEN and CDR2 is SYDVKM. J gave up 1 base and V 5 bases, and 7 bases lay outside the gene matches. This CDR3 region has 16 residues. The CDR3 reads CASSIYRGGSNQPQHF. The CDR3 DNA reads as TGTGCCAGCAGTATTTACAGGGGGGGAAGCAATCAGCCCCAGCATTTT.

This clonotype was counted between two and nine times. This rearrangement joins TRBV11-2 to TRBJ2-7, with 14 bases identical to TRBD2. CDR1 is SGHAT and CDR2 is FQNNGV in the germline V gene. The J segment lost 4 bases and the V segment lost 1 base, leaving 3 bases of the junction unmatched. There are 16 residues in the CDR3. The CDR3 here is CASSLGLAGGFYEQYF. The CDR3 DNA sequence: TGTGCCAGCAGCTTAGGACTAGCGGGGGGGTTTTACGAGCAGTACTTC. The variable domain in full, completed from reference TRBV11-2 and TRBJ2-7, reads EAGVAQSPRYKIIEKRQSVAFWCNPISGHATLYWYQQILGQGPKLLIQFQNNGVVDDSQLPKDRFSAERLKGVDSTLKIQPAKLEDSAVYLCASSLGLAGGFYEQYFGPGTRLTVT.

J is TRBJ1-1 and V is TRBV6-5, with 8 bases identical to TRBD1. The V and J ends lost 0 bases and 4 bases, in that order; junction bases with no gene match: 4. This CDR3 is 15 amino acids long. The germline CDR1 and CDR2 sequences are MNHEY and SVGAGI. CDR3 nucleotide sequence: TGTGCCAGCAGTTACTCGATTACAGGGGGCACTGAAGCTTTCTTT. Protein sequence: CASSYSITGGTEAFF.

V usage is TRBV19 and J usage is TRBJ1-1; a possible D gene is TRBD1 (6 bases). This CDR3 contains 13 residues. The germline V gene has CDR1 LNHDA and CDR2 SQIVND (reference sequence). The V gene lost 3 bases and the J gene lost 4 bases, with 9 bases spanning the gap. CDR3 sequence reads: CASSMEGVTEAFF. DNA for the CDR3: TGTGCCAGTAGTATGGAGGGGGTCACTGAAGCTTTCTTT.

This rearrangement joins TRBV12-3 or TRBV12-4 to TRBJ2-3; 9 bases fit TRBD2. Trimming took 8 bases from V and 2 from J; bases not matched to a gene: 11. CDR3 length: 16 amino acids. The CDR3 nucleotides read TGTGCCAGCGAATCCCTCGGGACTAGCCCCACAGATACGCAGTATTTT. It yields the protein CASESLGTSPTDTQYF.